This T cell receptor (beta chain) was captured by sequencing in a study of T cell responses to AZD1222 COVID-19 vaccine. Notes on the study in general: Baseline serostatus was positive in only a handful of AZD1222 recipients. The study found vaccine-associated CD4 TCRs spanning spike, dominant at 160-218 and 743-854. Sampling that yielded the repertoires occurred only after the peak T cell response.

As for this clone: Its antigen is unidentified.

Profiled with immunoSEQ multiplex PCR; TCRdb holds only in-frame clones, not every one. The sample yields 150,000 to 200,000 clones, 90% to 95% seen once. Trimming removed 2 bases at V and 4 bases at J, with 17 bases between. The germline V gene has CDR1 MNHNS and CDR2 SASEGT. This CDR3 is 16 amino acids long. The sequence was obtained from an adult in good health. The material sequenced was peripheral blood, taken on day 0 of AZD1222 vaccination. This chain links TRBV6-1 with TRBJ1-2; a possible D gene is TRBD1 (5 bases). Here the CDR3 reads CASSETPEMGGYGYTF. The CDR3 region has the DNA TGTGCCAGCAGTGAAACGCCCGAAATGGGGGGCTATGGCTACACCTTC.